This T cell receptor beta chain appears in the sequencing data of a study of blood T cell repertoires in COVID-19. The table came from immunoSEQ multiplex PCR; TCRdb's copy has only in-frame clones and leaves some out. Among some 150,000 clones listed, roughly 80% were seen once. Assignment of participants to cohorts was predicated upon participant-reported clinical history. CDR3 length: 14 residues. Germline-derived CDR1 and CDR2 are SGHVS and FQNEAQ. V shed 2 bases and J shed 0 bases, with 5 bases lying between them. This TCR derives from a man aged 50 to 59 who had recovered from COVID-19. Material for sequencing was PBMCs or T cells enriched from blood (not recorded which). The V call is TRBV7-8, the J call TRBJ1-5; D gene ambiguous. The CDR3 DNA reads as TGTGCCAGCAGCTTATCTGTTAGCAATCAGCCCCAGCATTTT. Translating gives CASSLSVSNQPQHF. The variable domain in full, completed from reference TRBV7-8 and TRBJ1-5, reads GAGVSQSPRYKVAKRGQDVALRCDPISGHVSLFWYQQALGQGPEFLTYFQNEAQLDKSGLPSDRFFAERPEGSVSTLKIQRTQQEDSAVYLCASSLSVSNQPQHFGDGTRLSIL.